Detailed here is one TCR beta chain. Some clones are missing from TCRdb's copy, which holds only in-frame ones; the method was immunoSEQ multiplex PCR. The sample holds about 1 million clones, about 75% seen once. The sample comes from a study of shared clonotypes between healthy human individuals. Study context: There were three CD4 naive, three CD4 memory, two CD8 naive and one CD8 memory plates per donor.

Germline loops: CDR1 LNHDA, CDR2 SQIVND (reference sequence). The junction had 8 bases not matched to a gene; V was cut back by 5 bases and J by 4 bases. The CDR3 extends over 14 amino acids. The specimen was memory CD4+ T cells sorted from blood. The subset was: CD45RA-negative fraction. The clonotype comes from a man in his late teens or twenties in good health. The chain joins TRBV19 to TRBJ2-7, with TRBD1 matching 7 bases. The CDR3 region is CASSVPGQLYEQYF. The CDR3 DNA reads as TGTGCCAGTAGTGTCCCGGGACAGCTTTACGAGCAGTACTTC.